One and the same sample provided the 19 T cell receptor beta chains below, sequenced in a study of cytomegalovirus exposure and HLA in healthy donors. The repertoire was sequenced with immunoSEQ multiplex PCR; TCRdb's copy has only in-frame clones and lacks some. The repertoire consists of 50,000 to 80,000 clones, with about 95% occurring once and the leading ten covering 5.8%. Sequences were obtained from PBMCs. The receptors derive from a woman younger than 30 in good health and CMV-seropositive.

J is TRBJ2-3 and V is TRBV9, with TRBD2 matching over 12 bases. V gave up 3 bases and J gave up 3 bases; unmatched junction bases: 8. The CDR3 totals 17 residues. Germline assignment: CDR1 SGDLS and CDR2 YYNGEE. CDR3 nucleotides: TGTGCCAGCAGCGCTAGACTAGCGGGAGTAGGGACAGATACGCAGTATTTT. Translation: CASSARLAGVGTDTQYF.

The chain uses TRBV5-1 and TRBJ2-7; 7 bases align to TRBD1. The CDR3 has 17 residues. Germline loops: CDR1 SGHRS, CDR2 YFSETQ. J lost 5 bases, V lost 1 base, and 15 bases had no gene match. The CDR3 protein is CASSLWRSTGNGDEQYF. Here the CDR3 DNA reads TGCGCCAGCAGCTTGTGGAGATCGACAGGGAATGGCGACGAGCAGTACTTC.

V and J are TRBV19 and TRBJ2-2, with 9 bases fitting TRBD1. Germline V gives CDR1 LNHDA, CDR2 SQIVND (reference sequence). The CDR3 spans 16 residues. V shed 4 bases and J 6 bases; nucleotides not matched to a gene: 9. Here the CDR3 reads CASSTHGTGYAGELFF. The CDR3 region has the DNA TGTGCCAGTAGTACCCACGGGACAGGGTACGCCGGGGAGCTGTTTTTT.

This sequence joins TRBV28 and TRBJ1-5; TRBD1 is a possible D gene (6 bases). V was trimmed by 5 bases and J by 6 bases, leaving 14 bases between them. CDR3 length equals 14 residues. CDR1 is MDHEN, CDR2 SYDVKM, per germline. The DNA for the CDR3 is TGTGCCAGCAGTCTCCCGGACAGCTTTCAGCCCCAGCATTTT. Protein: CASSLPDSFQPQHF.

The V gene is TRBV28, the J gene TRBJ1-2, with a possible D match to TRBD1 (6 bases). Per germline, CDR1 MDHEN and CDR2 SYDVKM. The CDR3 spans 14 residues. Deletions cut 5 bases from V and 9 bases from J, with 19 bases between. In nucleotides, the CDR3 is TGTGCCAGCAGTCCCCTCAACAGGGATTGGAGCTACACCTTC. This encodes CASSPLNRDWSYTF.

The CDR3 sequence: CASSETAGGQETQYF. DNA of the CDR3: TGTGCCAGCAGTGAAACCGCAGGGGGCCAAGAGACCCAGTACTTC. This chain connects TRBV6-1 to TRBJ2-5; 7 bases are shared with TRBD1. V lost 2 bases, J lost 1 base, and 4 bases stayed unmatched. Germline V CDR1 and CDR2: MNHNS, SASEGT. This CDR3 has 15 amino acids.

This chain joins TRBV7-2 and TRBJ1-5; D unresolved. Germline CDR1 and CDR2: SGHTA and FQGNSA. V was pared by 3 bases and J by 1 base, with 13 bases between. The CDR3 has 16 residues. CDR3 residues: CASSLTLGGSNQPQHF. The CDR3 nucleotides read TGTGCCAGCAGCTTGACCTTGGGCGGGAGCAATCAGCCCCAGCATTTT.

The rearrangement joins TRBV27 to TRBJ2-3; 7 bases match TRBD2. The CDR3 length is 14 residues. Germline lookup yields CDR1 MNHEY and CDR2 SMNVEV (reference sequence). V lost 3 bases and J lost 4; bases outside the gene matches: 4. The CDR3 sequence: CASSLTSWADTQYF. CDR3 DNA: TGTGCCAGCAGTTTGACTAGCTGGGCAGATACGCAGTATTTT.

V is TRBV6-5 and J is TRBJ1-2; 7 positions match TRBD1. Per germline, CDR1 MNHEY and CDR2 SVGAGI. The junction had 18 bases not matched to a gene; V was cut back by 10 bases and J by 7 bases. The CDR3 runs to 15 residues. As DNA, the CDR3 is TGTGCCATCAAAACCTTCCTACAGGGGAGAGTTGGCTACACCTTC. This codes for CAIKTFLQGRVGYTF.

The chain joins TRBV18 to TRBJ1-5; 9 bases are a match to TRBD1. CDR1 is KGHSH, CDR2 LQKENI, per germline. The CDR3 is made up of 16 amino acids. The V segment lost 6 bases and the J segment 6 bases; nucleotides outside the gene matches: 12. In DNA, the CDR3 is TGTGCCAGCTCCCCCGGGACAGGGATTTTAGGTCAGCCCCAGCATTTT. Amino acid sequence: CASSPGTGILGQPQHF.

The rearrangement links TRBV7-3 to TRBJ2-7; D may be TRBD2 (5 bases). The CDR3 covers 12 residues. With 4 bases removed from V and 6 bases from J, the gap between germline ends came to 10 bases. Germline assignment: CDR1 SGHTA and CDR2 FQGTGA. Here the CDR3 DNA reads TGTGCCAGCAGCTCTCGGGAAGGCGAGCAGTACTTC. Encoded protein: CASSSREGEQYF.

V is TRBV4-2 and J is TRBJ2-3; TRBD1 matches 7 bases. V lost 2 bases and J lost 5; bases outside the gene matches: 10. In germline, CDR1 is LGHNA, CDR2 YNFKEQ. This CDR3 contains 16 residues. CDR3: CASSQRGQNNGDTQYF. CDR3 nucleotides: TGTGCCAGCAGCCAACGGGGACAGAACAATGGAGATACGCAGTATTTT.

This clone was observed once. V gene TRBV19 combines with J gene TRBJ2-7, with TRBD2 matching 13 bases. The CDR3 is made up of 16 amino acids. V shed 9 bases and J 5 bases; nucleotides not matched to a gene: 13. Germline V gene lookup returns CDR1 LNHDA and CDR2 SQIVND (reference sequence). The DNA of the CDR3 is TGTGCCAGCACCCCCAGTGGGACTAGCGGGACCAACGAGCAGTACTTC. Amino acid sequence: CASTPSGTSGTNEQYF.

The rearrangement links TRBV7-6 to TRBJ2-5; 10 bases match TRBD2. The CDR3 has 18 residues. Germline V lookup: CDR1 SGHVS, CDR2 FNYEAQ. Trimming at V came to 1 base and at J to 2 bases, leaving 10 bases not matched to a gene. The CDR3 region has the DNA TGTGCCAGCAGCTTAGGTCCCCGGGCTAGCGGGAGACAAGAGACCCAGTACTTC. Its protein is CASSLGPRASGRQETQYF.

The table lists this clone with a few counts. The chain links TRBV28 to TRBJ2-7; D ambiguous. Germline CDR1 MDHEN, CDR2 SYDVKM. Trimming left V 11 bases short and J 4 bases short, with 6 bases between. The CDR3 extends over 9 amino acids. CDR3 coding DNA: TGTGCCGGAGATTACGAGCAGTACTTC. It specifies CAGDYEQYF.

The gene calls are TRBV7-9 and TRBJ2-7, with TRBD2 matching 11 bases. Looked up from germline, CDR1 is SEHNR and CDR2 is FQNEAQ (reference sequence). The CDR3 sequence is 18 residues long. V lost 5 bases and J lost 5; bases outside the gene matches: 17. CDR3 in DNA: TGTGCCAGCAGCGCCGAGAATACTAGCGGGAGTAGGCGGAACGAGCAGTACTTC. Its protein product is CASSAENTSGSRRNEQYF.

This clone has a handful of counts. The V and J genes are TRBV19 and TRBJ2-1; 11 nucleotides match TRBD2. With 6 bases clipped from V and 4 bases from J, the junction kept 5 bases outside the gene matches. The germline gives CDR1 LNHDA, CDR2 SQIVND (reference sequence). The CDR3 spans 15 residues. CDR3 sequence reads: CASRGTSGKYNEQFF. CDR3 nucleotide sequence: TGTGCCAGTAGGGGGACTAGCGGAAAATACAATGAGCAGTTCTTC.

The V gene is TRBV28, the J gene TRBJ2-2; possible D gene TRBD1, 5 bases. V lost 3 bases, J lost 0 bases, and 32 bases lay in between. Germline V gives CDR1 MDHEN, CDR2 SYDVKM. This CDR3 is built from 23 residues. CDR3 sequence reads: CASSFDQDPPVFQGSPNTGELFF. The CDR3 DNA follows: TGTGCCAGCAGTTTTGACCAAGACCCACCAGTTTTTCAGGGATCCCCGAACACCGGGGAGCTGTTTTTT.

V and J are TRBV28 and TRBJ1-4; the match to TRBD1 covers 10 bases. With V trimmed by 5 bases and J by 5 bases, 5 bases remained unmatched. The CDR3 spans 15 residues. In germline, CDR1 is MDHEN, CDR2 SYDVKM. The CDR3 reads CASSPGTGVNEKLFF. The CDR3 DNA reads as TGTGCCAGCAGTCCCGGGACAGGGGTAAATGAAAAACTGTTTTTT. The full variable domain, completed using reference TRBV28 and TRBJ1-4, is DVKVTQSSRYLVKRTGEKVFLECVQDMDHENMFWYRQDPGLGLRLIYFSYDVKMKEKGDIPEGYSVSREKKERFSLILESASTNQTSMYLCASSPGTGVNEKLFFGSGTQLSVL.